Listed below are T cell receptor beta chains from one sample, sequenced in a study of T cells in Graves' hyperthyroidism and ophthalmopathy. TCRdb passed the multiplex PCR reads through MiXCR, listing each CDR3 protein once. The data show about 300,000 distinct CDR3 sequences, approximately 26% seen once. Material for sequencing was blood. These receptors were obtained from a man aged 35-49 years with Graves' hyperthyroidism that later progressed to Graves' ophthalmopathy. Each CDR3 is given with its conserved first and last residue. The D gene is left open where the match is weak. Size is omitted from some rows. Given values are once, few, many or a class for expanded clones.

V gene,J gene,clone size,D gene,CDR3 DNA,CDR3 protein
TRBV20-1,TRBJ1-1,many,-,TGCAGTGCTAGAGCCGGGGGGAGGGACACTGAAGCTTTCTTT,CSARAGGRDTEAFF
TRBV29-1,TRBJ2-7,many,-,TGCAGCGCCTCACCGGGACGGGATTACGAGCAGTACTTC,CSASPGRDYEQYF
TRBV10-3,TRBJ1-1,-,TRBD1,TGTGCCATCAGTGATTATGACAGGGGGCTTGGCATGAACACTGAAGCTTTCTTT,CAISDYDRGLGMNTEAFF
TRBV6-5,TRBJ2-7,many,TRBD1,TGTGCCAGTCGACAGGGGGCGAACGAGCAGTACTTC,CASRQGANEQYF
TRBV27,TRBJ2-5,-,TRBD2,TGTGCCAGCAGCATTATGTATACGGCGGGACTAGCGGGAGAGACCCAGTACTTC,CASSIMYTAGLAGETQYF
TRBV6-1,TRBJ2-5,few,TRBD2,TGTGCCAGCAGGCTAGCGGGAGGGGCAGAGACCCAGTACTTC,CASRLAGGAETQYF
TRBV12-3/TRBV12-4,TRBJ2-3,many,-,TGTGCCAGCAGCACAGGGACAACCTACAGCACAGATACGCAGTATTTT,CASSTGTTYSTDTQYF
TRBV28,TRBJ2-7,many,TRBD2,TGTGCCAGCAGGGGGACGAGGGGAGGGGCTAGGTACGAGCAGTACTTC,CASRGTRGGARYEQYF
TRBV12-3/TRBV12-4,TRBJ2-7,many,-,TGTGCCAGCAGCCAGAAGAACGAGCAGTACTTC,CASSQKNEQYF
TRBV28,TRBJ2-7,many,TRBD2,TGTGCCAGCATACTAGCGGGGACCTACGAGCAGTACTTC,CASILAGTYEQYF
TRBV20-1,TRBJ1-6,many,-,TGCAGTGCTAGAGAGGGGACACTAGATAATTCACCCCTCCACTTT,CSAREGTLDNSPLHF
TRBV27,TRBJ1-6,many,-,TGCGCCAGCAGTTTAAGGGGGACCTATAATTCACCCCTCCACTTT,CASSLRGTYNSPLHF
TRBV19,TRBJ2-2,-,-,TGTGCCAGTAGTCCCGGGGGGCCCTTTGAGTTCGGCCGTCCGGGGGAGCTGTTTTTT,CASSPGGPFEFGRPGELFF
TRBV7-8,TRBJ2-5,many,-,TGTGCCAGCAGCTTAGGCGTTGGAGCTGGGGTCCAAGAGACCCAGTACTTC,CASSLGVGAGVQETQYF
TRBV6-2/TRBV6-3,TRBJ2-1,many,-,TGTGCCAGCAGTTACGGCGAACGGGGCAATGAGCAGTTCTTC,CASSYGERGNEQFF
TRBV11-1,TRBJ2-7,-,TRBD2,TGTGCCAGCAGCGCGAGACTAGCGGGAGCCCCTACTGCGCAGTACTTC,CASSARLAGAPTAQYF
TRBV28,TRBJ1-2,-,TRBD1,TGTGCCAGCAGTTGGACAGGGCCGTATGGCTACACCTTC,CASSWTGPYGYTF
TRBV7-3,TRBJ2-3,many,-,TGTGCCAGCAGCCCAAACCCGTCCCTCGCCACAGATACGCAGTATTTT,CASSPNPSLATDTQYF
TRBV2,TRBJ1-1,many,-,TGTGCCAGCAGGGATTACGGGACCCGGGTTGAAGCTTTCTTT,CASRDYGTRVEAFF
TRBV2,TRBJ2-2,many,-,TGTGCCAGCGGACAGTTCGACGCGAACACCGGGGAGCTGTTTTTT,CASGQFDANTGELFF
TRBV7-2,TRBJ2-5,-,-,TGTGCCAGCAGCTTAGGTCCTCAGGGTACCCAGTACTTC,CASSLGPQGTQYF
TRBV7-9,TRBJ2-7,many,TRBD1,TGTGCCAGCTCCCGACAGGGGGGTTCCTACGAGCAGTACTTC,CASSRQGGSYEQYF
TRBV7-4,TRBJ1-2,many,-,TGTGCCAGCAGCTTAGAGAACAGCTATGGCTACACCTTC,CASSLENSYGYTF
TRBV29-1,TRBJ2-7,many,-,TGCAGCGTTGATGGGGGAGAGGGACAGTACTTC,CSVDGGEGQYF
TRBV28,TRBJ2-2,many,-,TGTGCCAGCAGCCTCTCCACCGGGGAGCTGTTTTTT,CASSLSTGELFF
TRBV20-1,TRBJ1-6,many,TRBD1,TGCAGTGCTAGGGGGACAGGGAATTCACCCCTCCACTTT,CSARGTGNSPLHF
TRBV7-2,TRBJ1-1,few,-,TGTGCCAGCAGCTTAGTCGCGGAAGTCGAGCGGTGGGCCACTGAAGCTTTCTTT,CASSLVAEVERWATEAFF
TRBV7-9,TRBJ1-2,many,-,TGTGCCAGCAGCTTAGGACAGTATTATGGCTACACCTTC,CASSLGQYYGYTF
TRBV12-3/TRBV12-4,TRBJ2-7,many,TRBD2,TGTGCCAGCAGTTCCACTAGCGGAGGATCCTACGAGCAGTACTTC,CASSSTSGGSYEQYF
TRBV4-1,TRBJ2-6,many,-,TGCGCCAGCAGCCAAGAAGGGAGTTGGGGTGGGGCCAACGTCCTGACTTTC,CASSQEGSWGGANVLTF
TRBV7-2,TRBJ2-7,many,TRBD2,TGTGCCAGCAGCTTTCAGCGGGGGCCCTACGAGCAGTACTTC,CASSFQRGPYEQYF
TRBV20-1,TRBJ2-7,-,TRBD2,TGCAGTGCTAGACGTAGAACTAGCGGGACGTACGAGCAGTACTTC,CSARRRTSGTYEQYF
TRBV12-3/TRBV12-4,TRBJ1-1,many,TRBD1,TGTGCCAGCAGTGCGACAGGGGGCAACGCTGAAGCTTTCTTT,CASSATGGNAEAFF
TRBV20-1,TRBJ1-5,many,-,TGCAGTGATAAGAGAAGTCAGCCCCAGCATTTT,CSDKRSQPQHF
TRBV6-2/TRBV6-3,TRBJ2-7,many,TRBD1,TGTGCCAGCACCCTCCTCCGGGGACAGGGAACGACCTCCTACGAGCAGTACTTC,CASTLLRGQGTTSYEQYF
TRBV7-9,TRBJ2-2,many,-,TGTGCCAGCAGCTTGTATCAGAACACCGGGGAGCTGTTTTTT,CASSLYQNTGELFF
TRBV6-1,TRBJ1-2,once,-,TGTGCCAGCACCCTCGGAGAATCCTATGGCTACACCTTC,CASTLGESYGYTF
TRBV30,TRBJ2-2,many,-,TGTGCCTGGAGTGTACGCAGGGGCACCCCGGGAGGGGAGCTGTTTTTT,CAWSVRRGTPGGELFF
TRBV12-3/TRBV12-4,TRBJ1-6,many,-,TGTGCCAGCAGTTTACAGGTGGATTCACCCCTCCACTTT,CASSLQVDSPLHF
TRBV28,TRBJ2-7,-,TRBD2,TGTGCCAGCAGGGAGGGACTAGCGGGAGCCGAGCAGTACTTC,CASREGLAGAEQYF
TRBV10-3,TRBJ2-7,many,-,TGTGCCATCAATGGGGGAGGAAGCTACGAGCAGTACTTC,CAINGGGSYEQYF
TRBV24-1,TRBJ1-1,many,-,TGTGCCACCAGTGACCGGCGGGGTGAAAAGAACACTGAAGCTTTCTTT,CATSDRRGEKNTEAFF
TRBV12-3/TRBV12-4,TRBJ2-2,-,-,TGTGCCAGCAGTTTAGTGGTGAACACCGGGGAGCTGTTTTTT,CASSLVVNTGELFF
TRBV28,TRBJ2-2,-,-,TGTGCCAGCAGTTTATTTGTGAACACCGGGGAGCTGTTTTTT,CASSLFVNTGELFF
TRBV15,TRBJ1-5,many,-,TGTGCCACCAGCAGGAGAATACCAATCGGTCAGCCCCAGCATTTT,CATSRRIPIGQPQHF